The table lists the clone carrying this TCR beta chain with a few counts. Its antigen is undetermined. TCRdb processed the RT-PCR reads anew with MiXCR; each CDR3 protein has one entry. The sample contains about 700,000 distinct CDR3 sequences, around 16% of which appear only once. Trimming took 2 bases from V and 6 from J, leaving 10 bases between them. The CDR3 totals 14 residues. Germline V gene sequence: CDR1 MDHEN, CDR2 SYDVKM. The data originate from a study of response to subunit inactivated influenza vaccine. Study conclusions and caveats: New T cells are recruited in small numbers by each seasonal influenza vaccination, according to the authors' suggestion.

The rearrangement links TRBV28 to TRBJ2-2; no definite D call. Sequenced here: PBMCs from blood, sampled roughly 13 days after vaccination. The origin of this receptor is a man aged 45-60 years who received an inactivated influenza vaccine. CDR3 amino acids: CASSLTSRSGELFF. The CDR3 nucleotides are TGTGCCAGCAGTTTAACCTCCAGGTCCGGGGAGCTGTTTTTT. Full variable domain (outside the CDR3, taken from reference TRBV28 and TRBJ2-2): DVKVTQSSRYLVKRTGEKVFLECVQDMDHENMFWYRQDPGLGLRLIYFSYDVKMKEKGDIPEGYSVSREKKERFSLILESASTNQTSMYLCASSLTSRSGELFFGEGSRLTVL.